Listed here is a single T cell receptor (beta chain). Its specificity is not known. This sample stems from a study of post-analysis software for immune sequencing data. The library was made from cDNA and included unique molecular identifiers. Using its own MiXCR run on the PCR reads, TCRdb lists one record per CDR3 protein. Of about 430,000 distinct CDR3 sequences in the sample, 35% to 45% were seen once. The CDR3 runs to 14 residues. Germline V gene sequence: CDR1 MNHEY, CDR2 SVGAGI. Trimming pared 0 bases from V and 8 bases from J, leaving 13 bases between. General study points: TRBV5-6, TRBV5-1 and TRBV20-1 were among a handful of TRBV segments more frequent in patients than controls.

Source material: blood. The clonotype comes from a girl aged 2 to 10 with multiple sclerosis. The chain uses TRBV6-5 and TRBJ1-2; D uncertain. CDR3 sequence: CASSYSRPPDGYTF. The CDR3 nucleotides are TGTGCCAGCAGTTACTCGCGACCTCCGGACGGCTACACCTTC.